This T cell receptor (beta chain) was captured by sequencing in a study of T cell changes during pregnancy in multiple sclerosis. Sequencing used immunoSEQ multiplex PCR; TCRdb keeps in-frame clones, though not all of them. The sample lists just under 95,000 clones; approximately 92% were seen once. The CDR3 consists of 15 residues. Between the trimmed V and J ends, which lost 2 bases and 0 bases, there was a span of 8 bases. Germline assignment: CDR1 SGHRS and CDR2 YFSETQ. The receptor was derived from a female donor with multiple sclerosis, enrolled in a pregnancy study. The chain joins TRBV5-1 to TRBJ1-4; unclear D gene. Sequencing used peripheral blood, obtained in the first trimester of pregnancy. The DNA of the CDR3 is TGCGCCAGCAGCTTTGGTCAGACAACTAATGAAAAACTGTTTTTT. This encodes CASSFGQTTNEKLFF. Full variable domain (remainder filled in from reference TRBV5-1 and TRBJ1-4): KAGVTQTPRYLIKTRGQQVTLSCSPISGHRSVSWYQQTPGQGLQFLFEYFSETQRNKGNFPGRFSGRQFSNSRSEMNVSTLELGDSALYLCASSFGQTTNEKLFFGSGTQLSVL.